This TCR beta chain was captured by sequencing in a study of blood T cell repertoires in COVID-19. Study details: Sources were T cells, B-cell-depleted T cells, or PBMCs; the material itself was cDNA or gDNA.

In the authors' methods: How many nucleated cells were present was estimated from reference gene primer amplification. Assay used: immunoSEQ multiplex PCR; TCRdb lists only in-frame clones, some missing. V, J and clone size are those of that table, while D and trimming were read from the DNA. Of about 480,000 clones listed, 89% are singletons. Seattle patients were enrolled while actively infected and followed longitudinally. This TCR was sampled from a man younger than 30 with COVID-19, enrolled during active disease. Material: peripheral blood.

The CDR3 reads CASSLVPYSNQPQHF. The CDR3 coding sequence is TGTGCCAGCAGCTTGGTCCCGTATAGCAATCAGCCCCAGCATTTT. This sequence joins TRBV5-5 and TRBJ1-5; D not certain. V was clipped by 0 bases and J by 0 bases, with 7 bases between them. This CDR3 contains 15 residues. Germline V gene data show CDR1 as SGHKS and CDR2 as YYEKEE (reference sequence).